This paragraph covers one TCR beta chain sequence. The CDR3 covers 13 residues. Trimming removed 3 bases from V and 1 base from J, with 6 bases in between. Per the germline V gene, CDR1 is SGHTA and CDR2 is FQGNSA. Study members were between about 18 and 90 years old and lived in around 24 US regions. Each participant's cohort was designated according to participant-reported clinical history. Two negative PCRs, clearance, or symptom resolution had been documented for recovered Cohort 3 donors. This sample is part of a study of blood T cell repertoires in COVID-19. Study background: Nucleic acid was either cDNA or gDNA, and it came from T cells, B-cell-depleted T cells, or PBMCs.

TCRdb's copy holds only in-frame clones and misses some; the assay was immunoSEQ multiplex PCR. The table records approximately 300,000 clones, 80% to 95% of them present only once. Sequenced input: PBMCs or T cells enriched from blood (not recorded which). The sequence was collected from a woman aged 30 to 39 who had recovered from COVID-19. V gene TRBV7-2 combines with J gene TRBJ1-1; tentatively, D is TRBD1 (5 bases). The CDR3 region is CASSFGANTEAFF. As DNA, the CDR3 is TGTGCCAGCAGCTTTGGGGCGAACACTGAAGCTTTCTTT.